This record concerns one T cell receptor delta chain sequence. In its sample, this clone was seen a few times. The specificity of this receptor is unknown. The input lacks base qualities; no much larger clone sits a single base away. From a lookup of the germline V gene, CDR1 and CDR2 are TSWWSYY and QGS. Unmatched junction bases come to 19, with V trimmed by 4 bases and J by 2 bases. CDR3 length: 20 amino acids, cysteine to phenylalanine. Only CDR3 DNA remains: 60 bases, in frame from the first base. RNA extraction was carried out with the RNeasy mini kit, and reverse transcription was then done using Superscript III. Multiplex PCR was used to generate CDR3 amplicons, with pooled V-gene forward primers and a constant-region reverse primer carrying Illumina adaptor overhangs. After gel purification, the amplicons were indexed with Nextera index primers during eight to nine additional PCR cycles and then purified using AMPure XP beads. The libraries were sequenced on an Illumina MiSeq using paired-end 250 bp reads, dual indexing and a roughly 20% PhiX spike-in. On the authors' methods: FastQC was used to quality check the reads, while ea-utils fastq-join merged the TRG read pairs. Sequences were annotated with IMGT/HighV-QUEST, keeping only productive sequences with unambiguous V-gene assignment; clonotypes were defined by identical CDR3 sequence. VDJtools 1.1.1, tcR 2.2.3, Treemap and vegan Shannon diversity in R 3.4.4 were used for downstream analysis. Clones were re-identified by TCRdb from the public reads with CATT, and rows with the same DNA were merged. The V and J calls and clone size are TCRdb's, not the authors'. Here the sample has 45,000 to 60,000 delta-chain clones; roughly 15% occur a single time. 0.5% to 0.55% of the sample comes from the top ten.

This specimen belongs to a study of Vδ1+ human thymocytes (dated by TCRdb to 2017 to 2018). With respect to the entire study: As a data resource, the study described the mRNA-level TRG and TRD CDR3 repertoires found in highly purified Vdelta1+ thymocytes taken from young children. The multiplex-based CDR3 amplicon strategy had previously been validated against 5'RACE-based CDR3 amplicon generation methods. On the study overall, not on this receptor specifically: Because no clustering by age or sex was seen, donors were not stratified by age or sex in the analyses. The authors advised highly purified populations and single-cell validation, since unexpected Vdelta2 sequences could cause misinterpretation of bulk repertoire data. Unlike the oligoclonal repertoires in peripheral blood, the thymic TRG and TRD repertoires appeared highly polyclonal, with Gaussian CDR3 length distributions. Many TRG clonotypes were found to be shared between donors (up to about 6.9x10^3), whereas TRD repertoires were found to be essentially private (max roughly 120 shared). Although sort purity was high, approximately 20% of thymic TRD sequences were Vdelta2 (with a few Vdelta3), in contrast to the peripheral blood Vdelta1+ controls.

Thymic samples were depleted of alphabeta T cells, then CD3+ TCRVdelta1+ TCRVdelta2- thymocytes were FACS-sorted. Sorted Vdelta1+ thymocyte purity ranged from roughly 98% to 99.6%. Thymic specimens came from 8 or 9 paediatric patients undergoing corrective cardiac surgery, aged from roughly 5 days to 16 months. Thymic tissue was dispersed, and mononuclear cells were isolated on a Histopaque-1077 density gradient. The staining antibodies were anti-TCRVdelta1 clone TS8.2, anti-TCRVdelta2 clone B6, anti-CD3 clone HIT3a and anti-TCRalphabeta clone IP26. This TCR was recovered from a boy less than two years old who had congenital heart surgery. The chain joins TRDV1 to TRDJ1; 10 nucleotides in the junction match TRDD3. Material: Vdelta1+ gamma-delta thymocytes from the thymus. Per the publication, the cell subset or site label means: FACS-sorted CD3+ TCRalphabeta- TCRVdelta1+ TCRVdelta2- thymocytes. The CDR3 here reads CALGGNLTRWGIPGTDKLIF. The nucleotide sequence reads as follows: TGTGCTCTTGGGGGGAACCTTACAAGATGGGGGATACCGGGAACCGATAAACTCATCTTT.